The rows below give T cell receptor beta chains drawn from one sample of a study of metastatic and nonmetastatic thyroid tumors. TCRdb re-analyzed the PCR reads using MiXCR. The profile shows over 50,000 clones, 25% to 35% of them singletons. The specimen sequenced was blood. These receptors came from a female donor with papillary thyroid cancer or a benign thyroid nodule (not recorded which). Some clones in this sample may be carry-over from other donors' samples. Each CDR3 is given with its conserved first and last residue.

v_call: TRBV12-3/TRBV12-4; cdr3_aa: CASSLGTSAYEQYF
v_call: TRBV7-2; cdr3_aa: CATRQYVHTEAFF
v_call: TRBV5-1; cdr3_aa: CASSLEARGRQYF
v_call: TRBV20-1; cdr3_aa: CSVGRGGYNEQFF
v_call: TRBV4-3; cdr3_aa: CASSLTGSAYGYTF
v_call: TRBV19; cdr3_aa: CASSIDLSNEQYF
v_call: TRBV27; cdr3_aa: CASSFGGQPYGYTF
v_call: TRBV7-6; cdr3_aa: CASSPNDRDSRTLSGNTIYF
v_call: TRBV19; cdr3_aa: CASSIRGGPMGETQYF
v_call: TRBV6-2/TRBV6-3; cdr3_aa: CAISVEGRSPTDTQYF
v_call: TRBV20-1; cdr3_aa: CSARTGTENYEQYF
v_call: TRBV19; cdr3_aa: CASSIRGLEVNEQYF
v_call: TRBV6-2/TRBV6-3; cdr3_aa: CASSPFPQRRREQYF
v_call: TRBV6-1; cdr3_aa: CASSPGNGYTF
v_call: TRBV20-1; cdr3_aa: CSARGQGVSYNNEQFF
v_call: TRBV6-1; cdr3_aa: CASSLRTGSTDTQYF
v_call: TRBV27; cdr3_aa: CASSLGLAGRLEQYF
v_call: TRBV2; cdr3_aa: CASRDDRDEAFF
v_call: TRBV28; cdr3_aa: CASLSGQDYGYTF
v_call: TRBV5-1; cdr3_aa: CASSELALSYEQYF
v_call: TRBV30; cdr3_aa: CAWSDQGGQPQHF
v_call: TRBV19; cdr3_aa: CASSSRLAGRNEQYF
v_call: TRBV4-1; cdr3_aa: CASSQGGPFEQYF
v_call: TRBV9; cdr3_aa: CASSARGIAADTQYF
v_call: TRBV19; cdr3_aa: CASSLRVGALDSNQPQHF
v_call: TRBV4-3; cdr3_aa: CASSQGQESYEQYF
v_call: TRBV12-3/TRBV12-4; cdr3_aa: CASSSGTGGYNSPLHF
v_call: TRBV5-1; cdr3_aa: CASSDGGPGNTIYF
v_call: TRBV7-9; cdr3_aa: CASTTVRDTQYF
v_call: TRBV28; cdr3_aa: CASSRGTRDGYTF
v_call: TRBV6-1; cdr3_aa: CASSEYRGAGEKLFF
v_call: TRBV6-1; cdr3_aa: CASSVRQAESEAFF
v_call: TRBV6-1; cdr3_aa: CASSPRGENTGELFF
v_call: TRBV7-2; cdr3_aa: CASSLGQPPAQHF
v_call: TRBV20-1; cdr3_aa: CSARDSTSQPQHF
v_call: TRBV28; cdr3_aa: CAISLWGGGQPQHF
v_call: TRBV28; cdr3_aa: CASSLQGAEGYTF
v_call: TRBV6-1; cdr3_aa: CASRHEAVAQPQHF
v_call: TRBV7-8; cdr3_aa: CASSLLGQRNTGELFF
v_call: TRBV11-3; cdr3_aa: CASSLEGRSTDTQYF